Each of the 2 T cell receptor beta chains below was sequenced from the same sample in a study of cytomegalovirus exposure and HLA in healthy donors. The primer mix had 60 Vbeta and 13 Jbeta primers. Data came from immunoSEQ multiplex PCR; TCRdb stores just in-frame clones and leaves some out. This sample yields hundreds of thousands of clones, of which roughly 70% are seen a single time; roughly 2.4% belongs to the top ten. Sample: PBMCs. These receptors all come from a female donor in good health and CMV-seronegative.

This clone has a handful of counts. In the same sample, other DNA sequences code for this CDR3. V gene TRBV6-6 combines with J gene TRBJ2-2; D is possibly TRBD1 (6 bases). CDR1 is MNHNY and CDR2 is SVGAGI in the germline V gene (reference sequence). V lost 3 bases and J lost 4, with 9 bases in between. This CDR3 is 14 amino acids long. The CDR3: CASSYSRGTGELFF. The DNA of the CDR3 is TGTGCCAGCAGTTATAGCAGGGGCACCGGGGAGCTGTTTTTT.

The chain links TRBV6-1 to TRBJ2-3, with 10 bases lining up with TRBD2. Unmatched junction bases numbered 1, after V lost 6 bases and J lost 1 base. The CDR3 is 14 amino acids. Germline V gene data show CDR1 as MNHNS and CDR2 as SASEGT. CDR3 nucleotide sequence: TGTGCCAGCAGAGGACTAGCGGGCACAGATACGCAGTATTTT. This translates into CASRGLAGTDTQYF.